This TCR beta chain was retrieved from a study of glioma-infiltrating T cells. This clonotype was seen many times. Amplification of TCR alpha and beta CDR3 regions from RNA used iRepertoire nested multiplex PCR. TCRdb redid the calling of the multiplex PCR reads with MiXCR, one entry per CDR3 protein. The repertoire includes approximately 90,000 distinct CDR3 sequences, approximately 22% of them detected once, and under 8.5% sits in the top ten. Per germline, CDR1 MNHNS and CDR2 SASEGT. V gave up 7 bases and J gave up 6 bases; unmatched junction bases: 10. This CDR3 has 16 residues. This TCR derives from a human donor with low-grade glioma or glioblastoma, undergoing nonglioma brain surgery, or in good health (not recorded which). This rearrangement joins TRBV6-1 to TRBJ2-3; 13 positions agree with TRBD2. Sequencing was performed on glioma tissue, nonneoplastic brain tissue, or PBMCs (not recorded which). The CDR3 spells CASTGTSGGALDTQYF. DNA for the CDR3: TGTGCCAGCACCGGAACTAGCGGGGGGGCATTGGATACGCAGTATTTT.